Given below is one T cell receptor beta chain in context. This entry belongs to a study of OX40 agonist ivuxolimab in advanced cancers. Overall study: Melanoma, hepatocellular carcinoma, head and neck or renal cell cancer occurred in dose-escalation patients.

TCRdb keeps only in-frame clones here, not all; method: immunoSEQ multiplex PCR. The data show tens of thousands of clones, 70% to 80% seen once. The sample was CD4+ or CD8+ T cells sorted from blood, taken in a trial of the OX40 agonist ivuxolimab. The receptor was isolated from an adult with an advanced solid tumor such as melanoma, head and neck, liver or kidney cancer.

The CDR3 coding sequence is TGTGCCAGCAGTGTACAGGGCTACGAGCAGTACTTC. This encodes CASSVQGYEQYF. This chain links TRBV6-5 with TRBJ2-7; D perhaps matches TRBD1 (6 bases). Per the germline V gene, CDR1 is MNHEY and CDR2 is SVGAGI. The CDR3 is 12 amino acids. With 5 bases removed from V and 3 bases from J, the gap between germline ends came to 8 bases.